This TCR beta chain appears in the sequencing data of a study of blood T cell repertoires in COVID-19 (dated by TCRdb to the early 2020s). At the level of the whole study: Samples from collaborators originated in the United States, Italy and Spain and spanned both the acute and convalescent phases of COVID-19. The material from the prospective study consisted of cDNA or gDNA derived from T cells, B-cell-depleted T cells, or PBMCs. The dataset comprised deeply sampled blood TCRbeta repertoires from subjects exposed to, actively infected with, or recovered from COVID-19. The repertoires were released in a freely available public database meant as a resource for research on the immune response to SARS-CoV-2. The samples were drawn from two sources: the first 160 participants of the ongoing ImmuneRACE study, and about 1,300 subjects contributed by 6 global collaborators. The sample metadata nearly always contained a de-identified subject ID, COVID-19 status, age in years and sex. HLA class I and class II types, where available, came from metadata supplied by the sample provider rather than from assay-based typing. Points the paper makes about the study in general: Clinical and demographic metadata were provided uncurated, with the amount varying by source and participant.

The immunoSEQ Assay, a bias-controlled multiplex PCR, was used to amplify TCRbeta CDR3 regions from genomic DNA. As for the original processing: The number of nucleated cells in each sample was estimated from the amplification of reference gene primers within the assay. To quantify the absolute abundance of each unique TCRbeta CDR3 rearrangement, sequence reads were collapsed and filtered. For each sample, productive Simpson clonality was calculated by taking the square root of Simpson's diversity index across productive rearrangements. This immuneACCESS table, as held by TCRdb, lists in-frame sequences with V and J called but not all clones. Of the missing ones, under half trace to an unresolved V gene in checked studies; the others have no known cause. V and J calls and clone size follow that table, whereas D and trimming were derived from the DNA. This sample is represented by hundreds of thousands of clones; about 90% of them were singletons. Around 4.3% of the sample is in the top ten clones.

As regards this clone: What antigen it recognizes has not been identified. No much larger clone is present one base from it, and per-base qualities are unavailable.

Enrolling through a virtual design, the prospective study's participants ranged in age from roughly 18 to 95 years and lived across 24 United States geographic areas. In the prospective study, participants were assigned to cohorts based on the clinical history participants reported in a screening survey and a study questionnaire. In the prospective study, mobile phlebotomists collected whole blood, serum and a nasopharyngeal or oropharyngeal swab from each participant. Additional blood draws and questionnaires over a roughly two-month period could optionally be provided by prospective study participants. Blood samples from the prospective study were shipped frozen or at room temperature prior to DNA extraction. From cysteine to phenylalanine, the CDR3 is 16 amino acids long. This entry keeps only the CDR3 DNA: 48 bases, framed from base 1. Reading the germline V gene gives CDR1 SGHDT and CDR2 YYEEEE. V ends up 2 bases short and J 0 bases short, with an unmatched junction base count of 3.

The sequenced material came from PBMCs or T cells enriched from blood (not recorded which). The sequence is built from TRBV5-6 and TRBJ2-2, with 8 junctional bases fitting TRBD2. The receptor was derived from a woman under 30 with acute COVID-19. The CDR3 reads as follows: CASSFGGRSNTGELFF. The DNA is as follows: TGTGCCAGCAGCTTTGGCGGGAGGTCGAACACCGGGGAGCTGTTTTTT.